This TCR beta chain was recorded in a study of immune evolution from preneoplasia to lung adenocarcinoma. Study background: HLA loss of heterozygosity: about 7% AIS, less than 18% MIA, approximately 35% ADC, none AAH.

Premalignant or tumor cells were enriched by macro-dissection after pathologic assessment. Study-wide points: Later-stage lesions appeared to have more T cells, more diversity, less clonality. Normal lung had the highest top T cell clone frequencies.

Assay: immunoSEQ multiplex PCR; the TCRdb copy retains only in-frame clones and omits some. The data show 3,200 or so clones, about 80% seen once. This clone was observed once. Its antigen is still unknown. The ends were cut back, 10 bases at V and 0 bases at J, with 20 bases in the middle. The CDR3 has 16 residues. In germline, CDR1 is SEHNR, CDR2 FQNEAQ (reference sequence). Sequencing was done on a sample of FFPE minimally invasive lung adenocarcinoma tissue. This TCR was recovered from a person between 55 and 80 years old with lung adenocarcinoma. V usage is TRBV7-9 and J usage is TRBJ2-3; D is possibly TRBD2 (6 bases). The CDR3 sequence is CAIPIYGLSSTDTQYF. CDR3 nucleotides: TGTGCCATCCCAATCTATGGACTAAGTAGCACAGATACGCAGTATTTT.